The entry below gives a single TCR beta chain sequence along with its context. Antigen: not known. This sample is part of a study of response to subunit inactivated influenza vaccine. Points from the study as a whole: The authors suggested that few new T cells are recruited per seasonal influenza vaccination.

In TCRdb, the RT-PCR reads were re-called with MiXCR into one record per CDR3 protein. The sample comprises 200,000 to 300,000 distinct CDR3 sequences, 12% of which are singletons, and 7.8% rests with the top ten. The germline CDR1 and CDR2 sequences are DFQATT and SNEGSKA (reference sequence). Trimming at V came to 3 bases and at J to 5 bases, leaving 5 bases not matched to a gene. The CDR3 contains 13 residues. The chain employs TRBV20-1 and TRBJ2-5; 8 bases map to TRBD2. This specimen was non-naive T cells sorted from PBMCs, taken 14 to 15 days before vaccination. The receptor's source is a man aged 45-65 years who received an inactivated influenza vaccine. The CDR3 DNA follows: TGCAGTGCTAGCGGGGGGGTACGCGAGACCCAGTACTTC. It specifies CSASGGVRETQYF.